The subject of this entry is one T cell receptor beta chain. Its target is unknown. These data belong to a study of beta chain features in type 1 diabetes. General study points: In every one of the four CD4+ subsets, TCRB CDR3s were moderately but significantly shorter in Type 1 diabetes patients. Healthy donors had naive, central memory and Treg TCRB repertoires that appeared less similar than those seen among patients.

The germline V gene has CDR1 SQVTM and CDR2 ANQGSEA. The CDR3 covers 14 residues. V was trimmed by 7 bases and J by 0 bases, leaving 13 bases between them. Expressed TCRB transcripts were sequenced because the entire RNA isolate underwent reverse transcription. Clones were read by immunoSEQ multiplex PCR, and TCRdb kept only the in-frame ones, dropping some. This table holds 500,000 to 850,000 clones, over 11% found once. Input material: naive CD4+ T cells from blood. This chain connects TRBV29-1 to TRBJ1-3; no clear D gene. The clonotype comes from a man younger than 35 with type 1 diabetes. CDR3 protein: CSGREDHSGNTIYF. The CDR3 nucleotides are TGCAGCGGGAGGGAGGACCACTCTGGAAACACCATATATTTT.